This T cell receptor beta chain comes out of a study of blood T cell repertoires in COVID-19. Study information: Acute and convalescent COVID-19 samples came from the United States, Italy and Spain. PBMCs, B-cell-depleted T cells, or T cells provided the cDNA or gDNA that made up the material.

In the authors' methods: By means of reference gene primer amplification, nucleated cell counts were estimated. Sequenced by immunoSEQ multiplex PCR; TCRdb stores in-frame clones only, minus some. The V and J calls and clone size are taken from that table; D and trimming were inferred from the DNA. In the table there are under 300,000 clones, 86% of which are singletons. This clone has only one observation. Germline CDR1 SGHTA, CDR2 FQGTGA. Trimming took 5 bases from V and 9 from J; bases not matched to a gene: 3. The CDR3 runs to 12 residues. What was sequenced was peripheral blood. This receptor was identified in an elderly man with acute or convalescent COVID-19. The V call is TRBV7-3, the J call TRBJ2-1; TRBD1 matches at 8 bases. CDR3 coding DNA: TGTGCCAGCAGCCCTACAGGGGGTGAGCAGTTCTTC. This gives the protein CASSPTGGEQFF.